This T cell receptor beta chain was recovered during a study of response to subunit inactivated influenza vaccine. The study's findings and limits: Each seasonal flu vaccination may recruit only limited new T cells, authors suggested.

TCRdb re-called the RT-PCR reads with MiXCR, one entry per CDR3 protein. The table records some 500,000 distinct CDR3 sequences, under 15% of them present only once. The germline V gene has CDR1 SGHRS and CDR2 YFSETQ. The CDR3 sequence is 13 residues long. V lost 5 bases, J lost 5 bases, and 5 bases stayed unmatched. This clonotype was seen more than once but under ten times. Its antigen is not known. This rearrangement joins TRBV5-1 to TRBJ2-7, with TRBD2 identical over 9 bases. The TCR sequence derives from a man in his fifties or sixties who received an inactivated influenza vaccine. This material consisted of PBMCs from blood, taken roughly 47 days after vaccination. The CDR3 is CASRWTSDHEQYF. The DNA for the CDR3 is TGCGCCAGCAGGTGGACTAGCGACCACGAGCAGTACTTC.